The entry below gives a single TCR beta chain sequence along with its context. The target antigen is unknown. Germline and junction disagree at one end, which may indicate a read error. The CDR3 contains 12 residues. From germline, CDR1 is SEHNR and CDR2 FQNEAQ (reference sequence). This PCR relied on a set of 60 Vbeta primers and 13 Jbeta primers. The method was immunoSEQ multiplex PCR; TCRdb's version includes in-frame clones alone and lacks a portion of them. The table lists some 130,000 clones, 80% of them singletons, with 2% to 3% in the top ten. The data originate from a study of cytomegalovirus exposure and HLA in healthy donors. Though probably carrying unrecorded immune exposures, donors were nominally healthy at sampling. The study, taken as a whole, reports: In an earlier analysis, in 540 or so donors, most V segments appeared productive either ~87% or ~30% of the time.

Input material: PBMCs. The sequence derives from a man aged 30 to 39 in good health and CMV-seronegative. The V and J genes are TRBV7-9 and TRBJ2-7, with D perhaps matching TRBD2 (5 bases). This CDR3 reads CSSEGSSYEQYF. The CDR3 nucleotides are TGTTCCAGCGAGGGCAGTTCCTACGAGCAGTACTTC.